Presented here are 11 T cell receptor beta chains from one specimen sequenced in a study of CD8 T cells in ankylosing spondylitis. TCRdb itself ran the 5' RACE reads through MiXCR, one entry per CDR3 protein. The sample shows approximately 130,000 distinct CDR3 sequences, over 9.5% of them seen only once. Sequencing was carried out using blood, either unsorted or a sorted T cell fraction (not recorded which). Every receptor here comes from a female donor with ankylosing spondylitis or in good health (not recorded which).

There are many counts of this clonotype. The V and J genes are TRBV5-1 and TRBJ1-1, with D possibly being TRBD1 (5 bases). Germline V gives CDR1 SGHRS, CDR2 YFSETQ. V shed 2 bases and J shed 7 bases, with 12 bases lying between them. The CDR3 consists of 13 residues. The CDR3 DNA follows: TGCGCCAGCAGCTTCCCTGACGGGGGTGAAGCTTTCTTT. This encodes CASSFPDGGEAFF.

This clonotype was detected ten times or more. This chain links TRBV11-2 with TRBJ1-5; TRBD1 is a possible D gene (6 bases). From germline, CDR1 is SGHAT and CDR2 FQNNGV. V was trimmed by 1 base and J by 1 base, leaving 8 bases between them. This CDR3 is built from 15 residues. Written as DNA, the CDR3 is TGTGCCAGCAGCTTAGGACAGGCCAGCAATCAGCCCCAGCATTTT. It specifies CASSLGQASNQPQHF.

There are many counts of this clonotype. This chain links TRBV5-1 with TRBJ2-5; 7 bases match TRBD2. The ends lost 3 bases at V and 7 bases at J; junction bases unmatched: 3. The length of the CDR3 is 12 residues. The germline V gene has CDR1 SGHRS and CDR2 YFSETQ. The chain's CDR3 is CASSSPGGTQYF. The DNA of the CDR3 is TGCGCCAGCAGCTCTCCGGGAGGGACCCAGTACTTC.

This clonotype was observed a few times. The chain couples TRBV18 to TRBJ1-1; D remains unclear. The CDR3 length is 14 residues. Germline V lookup: CDR1 KGHSH, CDR2 LQKENI. Trimming took off 2 bases at V and 3 bases at J, with 10 bases between the two ends. The CDR3 DNA sequence: TGTGCCAGCTCACCAATACAGTCCGACACTGAAGCTTTCTTT. Its protein product is CASSPIQSDTEAFF. The variable domain in full, completed from reference TRBV18 and TRBJ1-1, reads NAGVMQNPRHLVRRRGQEARLRCSPMKGHSHVYWYRQLPEEGLKFMVYLQKENIIDESGMPKERFSAEFPKEGPSILRIQQVVRGDSAAYFCASSPIQSDTEAFFGQGTRLTVV.

This clonotype appeared many times. The V and J genes are TRBV12-3 or TRBV12-4 and TRBJ2-7; 8 positions agree with TRBD2. The ends lost 3 bases at V and 6 bases at J; junction bases unmatched: 7. The CDR3 is made up of 14 amino acids. The CDR3 region is CASSFNPGGREQYF. CDR3 DNA: TGTGCCAGCAGTTTTAATCCGGGAGGGCGCGAGCAGTACTTC.

The chain recombines TRBV7-2 with TRBJ2-5; TRBD2 agrees at 9 bases. The length of the CDR3 is 16 residues. Trimming removed 4 bases from V and 2 bases from J; junction bases left unmatched: 8. Per the germline V gene, CDR1 is SGHTA and CDR2 is FQGNSA. The CDR3 protein is CASSSIAGEHQETQYF. CDR3 DNA sequence: TGTGCCAGCAGCTCGATAGCGGGAGAACATCAAGAGACCCAGTACTTC.

This clonotype was recorded many times. The rearrangement uses TRBV7-6 and TRBJ2-7; the D is unclear. The CDR3 has 15 amino acids. Trimming removed 3 bases at V and 2 bases at J, with 14 bases between. Germline CDR1 SGHVS, CDR2 FNYEAQ. CDR3 sequence: CASSFNVRVTYEQYF. In DNA, the CDR3 is TGTGCCAGCAGCTTCAACGTTAGGGTTACCTACGAGCAGTACTTC.

About this clonotype itself: A clone one base away is much larger, so this may be a read error. The genes are TRBV7-9 and TRBJ1-1, with D tentatively TRBD1 (5 bases). This CDR3 is 15 amino acids long. Germline lookup yields CDR1 SEHNR and CDR2 FQNEAQ (reference sequence). Trimming pared 7 bases from V and 3 bases from J, leaving 18 bases between. The CDR3 DNA reads as TGTGCCAGCATCCCATCCAATGGGGGATACACTGAAGCTTTCTTT. Encoded protein: CASIPSNGGYTEAFF.

On this clonotype: With a much larger clone just one base away, this may be a read error. This chain joins TRBV10-3 and TRBJ1-2; weak D call: TRBD1 (6 bases). This CDR3 region has 15 residues. CDR1 and CDR2 from the germline V gene are ENHRY and SYGVKD. The CDR3 region is CAISADTGSNYGYPF. CDR3 nucleotides: TGTGCCATCAGTGCTGATACAGGGTCTAACTATGGCTACCCCTTC.

This clonotype has at least ten counts. The chain uses TRBV7-8 and TRBJ2-7; 9 bases match TRBD2. The CDR3 covers 13 residues. With V trimmed by 4 bases and J by 3 bases, 1 base remained unmatched. Germline lookup yields CDR1 SGHVS and CDR2 FQNEAQ. CDR3 loop: CASSSAGGYEQYF. CDR3 DNA sequence: TGTGCCAGCAGCTCAGCGGGGGGCTACGAGCAGTACTTC.

This clonotype was recorded at least ten times. The chain links TRBV20-1 to TRBJ2-7, with D perhaps matching TRBD1 or TRBD2 (6 bases each). The germline V gene has CDR1 DFQATT and CDR2 SNEGSKA (reference sequence). The CDR3 consists of 11 residues. V lost 7 bases and J lost 5, with 12 bases in between. DNA of the CDR3: TGCAGTGGGGCGCGGGACAACGAGCAGTACTTC. It yields the protein CSGARDNEQYF.